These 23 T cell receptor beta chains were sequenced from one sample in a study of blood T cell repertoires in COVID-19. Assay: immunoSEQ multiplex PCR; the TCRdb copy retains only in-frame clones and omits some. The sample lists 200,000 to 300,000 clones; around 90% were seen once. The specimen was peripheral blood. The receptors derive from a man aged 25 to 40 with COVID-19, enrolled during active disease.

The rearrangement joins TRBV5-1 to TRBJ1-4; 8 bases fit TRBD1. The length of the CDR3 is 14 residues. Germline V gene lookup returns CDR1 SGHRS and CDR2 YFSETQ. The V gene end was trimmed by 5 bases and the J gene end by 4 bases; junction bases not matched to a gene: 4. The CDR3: CASSFGQGNEKLFF. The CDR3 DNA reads TGCGCCAGCAGTTTCGGACAGGGTAATGAAAAACTGTTTTTT.

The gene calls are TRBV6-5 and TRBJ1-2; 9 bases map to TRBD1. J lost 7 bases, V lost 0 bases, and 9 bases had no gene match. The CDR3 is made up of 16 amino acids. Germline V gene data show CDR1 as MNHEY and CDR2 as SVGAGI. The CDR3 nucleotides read TGTGCCAGCAGTTACTCGTTGGGACAGGGTGTTTCTGGCTACACCTTC. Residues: CASSYSLGQGVSGYTF.

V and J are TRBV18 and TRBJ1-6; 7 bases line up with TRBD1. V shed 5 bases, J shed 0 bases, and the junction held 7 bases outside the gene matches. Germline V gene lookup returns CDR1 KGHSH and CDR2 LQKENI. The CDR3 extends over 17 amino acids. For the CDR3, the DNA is TGTGCCAGCTCAGCTACCGGGACAGTCTCCTATAATTCACCCCTCCACTTT. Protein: CASSATGTVSYNSPLHF.

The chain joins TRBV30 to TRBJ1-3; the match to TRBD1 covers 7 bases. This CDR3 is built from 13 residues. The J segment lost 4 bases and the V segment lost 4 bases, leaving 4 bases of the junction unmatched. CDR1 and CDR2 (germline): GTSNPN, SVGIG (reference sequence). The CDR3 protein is CAWNDRAGNTIYF. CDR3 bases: TGTGCCTGGAACGACAGGGCGGGAAACACCATATATTTT.

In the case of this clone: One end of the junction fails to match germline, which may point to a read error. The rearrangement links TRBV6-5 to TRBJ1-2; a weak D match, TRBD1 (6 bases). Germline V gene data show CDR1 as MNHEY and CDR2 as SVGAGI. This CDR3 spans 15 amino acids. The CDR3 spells CASSQATGDFYGYTF. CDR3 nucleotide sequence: TGTGCCAGCAGTCAGGCGACAGGCGACTTCTATGGTTACACCTTC.

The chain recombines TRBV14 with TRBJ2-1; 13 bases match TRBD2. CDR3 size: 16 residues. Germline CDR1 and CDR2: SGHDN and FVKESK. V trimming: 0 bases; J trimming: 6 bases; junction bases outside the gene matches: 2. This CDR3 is CASSQELAGGLNEQFF. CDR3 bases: TGTGCCAGCAGCCAAGAACTAGCGGGGGGGCTCAATGAGCAGTTCTTC.

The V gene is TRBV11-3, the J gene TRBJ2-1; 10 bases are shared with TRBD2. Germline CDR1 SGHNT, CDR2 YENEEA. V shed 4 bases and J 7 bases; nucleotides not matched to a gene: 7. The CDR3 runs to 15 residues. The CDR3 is CASSSRSGGANEQFF. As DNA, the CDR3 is TGTGCCAGCAGCTCCCGGAGCGGGGGGGCTAATGAGCAGTTCTTC.

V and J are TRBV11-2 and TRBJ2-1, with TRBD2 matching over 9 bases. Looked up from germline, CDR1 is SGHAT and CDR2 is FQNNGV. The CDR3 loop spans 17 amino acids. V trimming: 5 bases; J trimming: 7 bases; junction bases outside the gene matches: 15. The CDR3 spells CASSPLPLAGRINEQFF. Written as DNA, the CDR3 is TGTGCCAGCAGCCCCCTCCCCCTAGCGGGGAGAATTAATGAGCAGTTCTTC.

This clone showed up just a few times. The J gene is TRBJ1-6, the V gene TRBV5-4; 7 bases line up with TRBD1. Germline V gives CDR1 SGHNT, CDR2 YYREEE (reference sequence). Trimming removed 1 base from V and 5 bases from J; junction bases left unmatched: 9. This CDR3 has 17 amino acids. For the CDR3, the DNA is TGTGCCAGCAGCTTGTTGGAGGGGGCCTTGAATAATTCACCCCTCCACTTT. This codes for CASSLLEGALNNSPLHF.

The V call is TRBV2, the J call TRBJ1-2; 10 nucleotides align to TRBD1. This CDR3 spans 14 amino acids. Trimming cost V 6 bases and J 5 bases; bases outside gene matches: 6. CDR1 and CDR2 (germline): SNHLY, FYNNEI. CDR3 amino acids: CASRTGTGEYGYTF. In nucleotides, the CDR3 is TGTGCCAGCAGGACGGGGACAGGGGAGTATGGCTACACCTTC.

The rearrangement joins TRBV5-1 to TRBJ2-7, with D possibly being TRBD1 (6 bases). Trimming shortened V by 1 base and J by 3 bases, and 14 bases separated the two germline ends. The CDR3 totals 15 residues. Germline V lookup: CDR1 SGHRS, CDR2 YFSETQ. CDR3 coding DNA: TGCGCCAGCAGCTTGTCGAAGGGGGTGATCTACGAGCAGTACTTC. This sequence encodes CASSLSKGVIYEQYF.

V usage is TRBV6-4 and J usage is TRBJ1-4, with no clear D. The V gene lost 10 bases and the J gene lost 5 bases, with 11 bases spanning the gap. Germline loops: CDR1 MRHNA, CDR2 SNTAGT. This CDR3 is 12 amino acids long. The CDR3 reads CANDVLNEKLFF. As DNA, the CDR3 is TGTGCCAACGATGTACTCAATGAAAAACTGTTTTTT.

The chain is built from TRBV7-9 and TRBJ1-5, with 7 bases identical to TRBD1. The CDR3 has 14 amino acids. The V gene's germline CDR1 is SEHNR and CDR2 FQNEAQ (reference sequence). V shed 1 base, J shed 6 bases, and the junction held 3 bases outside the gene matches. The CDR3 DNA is TGTGCCAGCAGCTTAGTCGGGGACAGTCAGCCCCAGCATTTT. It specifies CASSLVGDSQPQHF.

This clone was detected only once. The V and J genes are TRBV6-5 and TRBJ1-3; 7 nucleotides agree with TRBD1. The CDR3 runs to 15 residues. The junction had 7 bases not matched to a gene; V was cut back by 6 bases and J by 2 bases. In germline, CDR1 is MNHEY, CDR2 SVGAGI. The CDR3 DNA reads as TGTGCCAGCAGATCCGGACAGGTCCCTGGAAACACCATATATTTT. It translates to CASRSGQVPGNTIYF.

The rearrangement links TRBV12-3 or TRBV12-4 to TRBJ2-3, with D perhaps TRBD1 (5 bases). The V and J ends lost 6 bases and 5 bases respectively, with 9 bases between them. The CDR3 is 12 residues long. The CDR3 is CASRGLGDTQYF. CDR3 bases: TGTGCCAGCAGGGGGCTTGGAGATACGCAGTATTTT.

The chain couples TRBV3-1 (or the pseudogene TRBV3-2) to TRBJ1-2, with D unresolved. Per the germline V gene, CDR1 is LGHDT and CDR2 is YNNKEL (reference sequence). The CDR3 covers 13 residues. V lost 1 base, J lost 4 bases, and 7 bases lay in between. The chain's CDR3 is CASSQVSVYGYTF. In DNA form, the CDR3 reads TGTGCCAGCAGCCAAGTGTCGGTCTATGGCTACACCTTC.

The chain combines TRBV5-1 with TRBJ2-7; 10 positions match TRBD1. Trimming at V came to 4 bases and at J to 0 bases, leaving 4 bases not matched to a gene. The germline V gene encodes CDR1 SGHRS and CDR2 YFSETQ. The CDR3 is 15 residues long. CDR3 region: CASSLGQGFSYEQYF. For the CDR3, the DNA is TGCGCCAGCAGCCTGGGACAGGGGTTCTCCTACGAGCAGTACTTC.

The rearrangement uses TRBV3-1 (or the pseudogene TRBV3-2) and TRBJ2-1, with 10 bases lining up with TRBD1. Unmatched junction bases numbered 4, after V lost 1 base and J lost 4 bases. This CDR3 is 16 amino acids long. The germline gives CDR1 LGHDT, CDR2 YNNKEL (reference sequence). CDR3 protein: CASSQGQGAAYNEQFF. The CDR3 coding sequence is TGTGCCAGCAGCCAAGGACAGGGGGCAGCGTACAATGAGCAGTTCTTC.

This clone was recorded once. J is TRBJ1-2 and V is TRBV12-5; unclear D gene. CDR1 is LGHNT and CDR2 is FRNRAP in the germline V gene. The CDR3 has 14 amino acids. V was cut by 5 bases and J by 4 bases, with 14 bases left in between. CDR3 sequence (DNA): TGTGCTAGTGGTGTCGACAACGGAGGCTATGGCTACACCTTC. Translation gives CASGVDNGGYGYTF.

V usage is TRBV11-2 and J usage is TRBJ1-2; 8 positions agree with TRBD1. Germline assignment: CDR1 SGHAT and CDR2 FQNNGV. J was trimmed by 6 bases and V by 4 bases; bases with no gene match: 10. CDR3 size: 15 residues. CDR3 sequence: CASSSDREGSHGYTF. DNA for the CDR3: TGTGCCAGCAGCTCGGACAGGGAGGGTTCGCATGGCTACACCTTC.

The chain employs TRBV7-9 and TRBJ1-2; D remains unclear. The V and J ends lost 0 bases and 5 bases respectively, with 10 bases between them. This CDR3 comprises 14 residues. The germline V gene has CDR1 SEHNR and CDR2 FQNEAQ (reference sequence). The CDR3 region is CASSLAAGDYGYTF. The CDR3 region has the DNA TGTGCCAGCAGCTTAGCGGCGGGCGATTATGGCTACACCTTC. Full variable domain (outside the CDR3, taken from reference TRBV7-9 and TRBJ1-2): DTGVSQNPRHKITKRGQNVTFRCDPISEHNRLYWYRQTLGQGPEFLTYFQNEAQLEKSRLLSDRFSAERPKGSFSTLEIQRTEQGDSAMYLCASSLAAGDYGYTFGSGTRLTVV.

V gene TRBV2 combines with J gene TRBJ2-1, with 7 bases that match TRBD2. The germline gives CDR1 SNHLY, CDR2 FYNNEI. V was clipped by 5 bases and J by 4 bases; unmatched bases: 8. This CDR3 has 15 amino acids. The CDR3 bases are TGTGCCAGCAGTCCTCTAACGGGGGGATACAATGAGCAGTTCTTC. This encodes CASSPLTGGYNEQFF. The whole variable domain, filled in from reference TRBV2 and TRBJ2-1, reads EPEVTQTPSHQVTQMGQEVILRCVPISNHLYFYWYRQILGQKVEFLVSFYNNEISEKSEIFDDQFSVERPDGSNFTLKIRSTKLEDSAMYFCASSPLTGGYNEQFFGPGTRLTVL.

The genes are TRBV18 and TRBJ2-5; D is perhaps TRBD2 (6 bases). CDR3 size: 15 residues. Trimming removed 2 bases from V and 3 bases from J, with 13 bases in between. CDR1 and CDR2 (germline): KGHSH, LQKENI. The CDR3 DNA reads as TGTGCCAGCTCACCAGCCGGGACTCAGAAAGAGACCCAGTACTTC. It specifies CASSPAGTQKETQYF.